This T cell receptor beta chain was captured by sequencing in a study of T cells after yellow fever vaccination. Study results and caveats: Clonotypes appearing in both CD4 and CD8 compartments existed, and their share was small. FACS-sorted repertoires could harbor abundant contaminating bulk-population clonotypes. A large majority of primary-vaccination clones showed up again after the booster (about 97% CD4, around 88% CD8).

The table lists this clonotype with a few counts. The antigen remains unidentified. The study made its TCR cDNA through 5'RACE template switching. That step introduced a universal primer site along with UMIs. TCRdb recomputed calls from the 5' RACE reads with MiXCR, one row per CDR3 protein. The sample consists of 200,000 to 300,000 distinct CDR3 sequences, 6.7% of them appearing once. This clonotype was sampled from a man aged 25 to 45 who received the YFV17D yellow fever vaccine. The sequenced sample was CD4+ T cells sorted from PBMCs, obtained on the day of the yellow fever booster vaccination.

CDR3: CASSRQDGANVLTF. The CDR3 bases are TGTGCCAGCTCAAGACAGGACGGGGCCAACGTCCTGACTTTC. The chain carries TRBV18 and TRBJ2-6, with D possibly TRBD1 on 6 matching bases. Germline CDR1 reads KGHSH; CDR2 reads LQKENI. V was trimmed by 5 bases and J by 4 bases, leaving 9 bases between them. The CDR3 length is 14 residues.